The rows below give T cell receptor beta chains drawn from one sample of a study of CD8 T cells in Susac syndrome. TCRdb redid the calling of the immunoSEQ multiplex PCR reads with MiXCR, one entry per CDR3 protein. The sample carries 150,000 to 180,000 distinct CDR3 sequences, approximately 94% recorded once. The sample taken for sequencing was CD8+ T cells from PBMCs. The source of these receptors is a human donor with multiple sclerosis. The conserved cysteine and the conserved F or W are not part of the CDR3 here.

j_call: TRBJ2-7; v_call: TRBV29-1; cdr3_aa: SVVPFGDLYEQY
j_call: TRBJ1-1; v_call: TRBV28; cdr3_aa: ASRKQRPTNTEAF
j_call: TRBJ2-7; v_call: TRBV20-1; cdr3_aa: SARDRGAGSYEQY
j_call: TRBJ2-1; v_call: TRBV7-3; cdr3_aa: ASSSIGGFGNEQF
j_call: TRBJ1-2; v_call: TRBV3-1; cdr3_aa: ASSPIMRGVLYGYT
j_call: TRBJ1-2; v_call: TRBV11-2; cdr3_aa: ASSLGGTGDGYT
j_call: TRBJ2-7; v_call: TRBV7-9; cdr3_aa: ASSSLGAEQY
j_call: TRBJ2-1; v_call: TRBV15; cdr3_aa: ATSREGGDEQF
j_call: TRBJ1-2; v_call: TRBV4-1; cdr3_aa: ASSQEAANYGYT
j_call: TRBJ2-7; v_call: TRBV20-1; cdr3_aa: SATSGGTYEQY
j_call: TRBJ2-5; v_call: TRBV7-9; cdr3_aa: ASSQRPQETQY
j_call: TRBJ2-3; v_call: TRBV7-6; cdr3_aa: ASSLSGGGLSTDTQY
j_call: TRBJ1-5; v_call: TRBV12-3/TRBV12-4; cdr3_aa: ASSSDWEPQH
j_call: TRBJ1-2; v_call: TRBV27; cdr3_aa: ASRPGQNYGYT
j_call: TRBJ2-7; v_call: TRBV27; cdr3_aa: ASSYSDSSYEQY
j_call: TRBJ2-3; v_call: TRBV29-1; cdr3_aa: SVDGQGLRDTQY
j_call: TRBJ2-7; v_call: TRBV30; cdr3_aa: AWNPPVQY
j_call: TRBJ2-5; v_call: TRBV4-1; cdr3_aa: ASSPDRANQETQY
j_call: TRBJ2-5; v_call: TRBV20-1; cdr3_aa: SARGTSGQETQY
j_call: TRBJ2-7; v_call: TRBV3-1; cdr3_aa: ASSPRTASYEQY
j_call: TRBJ2-3; v_call: TRBV20-1; cdr3_aa: SARTGTDTQY
j_call: TRBJ2-1; v_call: TRBV29-1; cdr3_aa: SVKAEFNEQF
j_call: TRBJ2-1; v_call: TRBV2; cdr3_aa: ASGRGVYNEQF
j_call: TRBJ1-6; v_call: TRBV4-1; cdr3_aa: ASSYGTGGNSPLH
j_call: TRBJ2-1; v_call: TRBV5-6; cdr3_aa: ASSRRGNEQF
j_call: TRBJ1-5; v_call: TRBV21-1; cdr3_aa: ASSNCGNSNQPQH
j_call: TRBJ2-5; v_call: TRBV7-9; cdr3_aa: ASCRDQETQY
j_call: TRBJ1-5; v_call: TRBV7-8; cdr3_aa: ASSSGNQPQH
j_call: TRBJ2-3; v_call: TRBV15; cdr3_aa: ATSRGTALTDTQY
j_call: TRBJ2-1; v_call: TRBV5-6; cdr3_aa: ASSSGTGYNEQF
j_call: TRBJ1-2; v_call: TRBV12-3/TRBV12-4; cdr3_aa: ASSFNRGQGDVYT
j_call: TRBJ2-1; v_call: TRBV28; cdr3_aa: ASSLTRHEQF
j_call: TRBJ2-7; v_call: TRBV7-9; cdr3_aa: ASRGRSYEQY
j_call: TRBJ1-5; v_call: TRBV20-1; cdr3_aa: SASAHQDYSNQPQH
j_call: TRBJ2-7; v_call: TRBV20-1; cdr3_aa: SARDPLAGESYEQY
j_call: TRBJ2-5; v_call: TRBV5-6; cdr3_aa: ASSSPGLAEPEETQY
j_call: TRBJ1-5; v_call: TRBV12-5; cdr3_aa: ASGLEGGTGADWDQPQH
j_call: TRBJ2-7; v_call: TRBV11-2; cdr3_aa: ASSSRDKDEQY
j_call: TRBJ1-1; v_call: TRBV7-9; cdr3_aa: ASRNDRGTEAF
j_call: TRBJ2-3; v_call: TRBV6-1; cdr3_aa: ASSQGTSGFTDTQY
j_call: TRBJ1-2; v_call: TRBV7-9; cdr3_aa: ASGGTTNYGYT
j_call: TRBJ1-2; v_call: TRBV19; cdr3_aa: ASSRQAYGYT
j_call: TRBJ1-1; v_call: TRBV7-9; cdr3_aa: ASSEGYFEAF
j_call: TRBJ2-5; v_call: TRBV12-3/TRBV12-4; cdr3_aa: ASRGGQETQY
j_call: TRBJ1-2; v_call: TRBV20-1; cdr3_aa: SAPPEQDYGYT
j_call: TRBJ1-6; v_call: TRBV27; cdr3_aa: ASSLMRGGNSPLH
j_call: TRBJ2-3; v_call: TRBV5-4; cdr3_aa: ASSFTPGQGRKDTQY
j_call: TRBJ1-1; v_call: TRBV27; cdr3_aa: ASSLWGGPTATEAF
j_call: TRBJ2-1; v_call: TRBV6-5; cdr3_aa: ASTLASGGVNEQF
j_call: TRBJ2-7; v_call: TRBV14; cdr3_aa: ASSQGQSVLYEQY
j_call: TRBJ2-3; v_call: TRBV6-6; cdr3_aa: ASSYTSTDTQY
j_call: TRBJ1-2; v_call: TRBV2; cdr3_aa: AIPTGGDYGYT
j_call: TRBJ2-5; v_call: TRBV13; cdr3_aa: ASSTGAETQY
j_call: TRBJ1-1; v_call: TRBV28; cdr3_aa: ASRYGLSEAF